These 16 T cell receptor beta chains were all obtained from the same sample, sequenced in a study of identical twins. TCRdb re-derived calls from the 5' RACE reads in MiXCR, one entry per CDR3 protein. Of hundreds of thousands of distinct CDR3 sequences listed, 9.5% are singletons. These data were also reused for a study on yellow fever vaccine responses in identical twins.

The sequenced sample was CD8+ T cells sorted from blood. The receptors stem from a woman younger than 30 in good health.

CDR3 region: CASSGGYSYEQYF. The DNA of the CDR3 is TGTGCCAGCAGCGGGGGTTACTCCTACGAGCAGTACTTC. This rearrangement joins TRBV9 to TRBJ2-7; D not resolved. V lost 3 bases to trimming and J lost 0 bases, with 7 bases between them. Germline V gene sequence: CDR1 SGDLS, CDR2 YYNGEE. The CDR3 spans 13 residues.

The chain uses TRBV5-4 and TRBJ1-2; TRBD1 matches 10 bases. J gave up 2 bases and V 3 bases, and 4 bases lay outside the gene matches. CDR3 length: 15 amino acids. CDR1 and CDR2 (germline): SGHNT, YYREEE (reference sequence). CDR3 DNA sequence: TGTGCCAGCAGCTCTGGGACAGGGGTAAACTATGGCTACACCTTC. It is translated as CASSSGTGVNYGYTF.

CDR3 coding DNA: TGTGCCAGCAGTTTACAAACAGGGACCTACGAGCAGTACTTC. This codes for CASSLQTGTYEQYF. The V gene is TRBV27, the J gene TRBJ2-7; tentative D call: TRBD1 (6 bases). Germline values: CDR1 MNHEY, CDR2 SMNVEV (reference sequence). Trimming stripped 2 bases from V and 2 bases from J, with 10 bases between. The CDR3 contains 14 residues.

Only a few counts were recorded for this clonotype. Relative to the germline gene, one junction end is altered; a read error may explain this. The DNA for the CDR3 is TGCGCCAGCAGCCAAGATCGTGGGAACGCCGGGGAGCTGTTTTTT. It translates to CASSQDRGNAGELFF. This chain joins TRBV4-3 and TRBJ2-2, with no clear D. CDR3 length: 15 residues. CDR1 and CDR2 from the germline V gene are LGHNA and YSLEER.

The table lists this clonotype with a few counts. J is TRBJ2-7 and V is TRBV6-5; D unclear. Looked up from germline, CDR1 is MNHEY and CDR2 is SVGAGI. The germline V and J ends were trimmed by 0 bases and 6 bases, with 6 bases remaining between them. The CDR3 is 12 residues long. The CDR3 spells CASSYSTGEQYF. The CDR3 bases are TGTGCCAGCAGTTACTCGACGGGCGAGCAGTACTTC.

This clonotype was recorded a few times. The chain uses TRBV6-2 or TRBV6-3 and TRBJ1-5; D remains ambiguous. V was shortened by 4 bases and J by 7 bases, with 17 bases between the two germline ends. Per the germline V gene, CDR1 is MNHEY and CDR2 is SVGEGT. The CDR3 sequence is 15 residues long. The CDR3 region is CASSLGILEGQPQHF. The CDR3 DNA is TGTGCCAGCAGTTTGGGAATCCTCGAGGGCCAGCCCCAGCATTTT.

The genes are TRBV7-9 and TRBJ2-1, with D perhaps TRBD2 (6 bases). V gave up 5 bases and J gave up 2 bases, with 13 bases separating them. This CDR3 region has 15 residues. Germline V gives CDR1 SEHNR, CDR2 FQNEAQ (reference sequence). The CDR3 sequence: CASSGGAGPYNEQFF. The CDR3 DNA reads TGTGCCAGCAGCGGCGGGGCGGGGCCCTACAATGAGCAGTTCTTC.

This clonotype has more than one count but fewer than ten. The rearrangement joins TRBV20-1 to TRBJ2-2, with D perhaps TRBD1 (6 bases). Germline V gene sequence: CDR1 DFQATT, CDR2 SNEGSKA (reference sequence). This CDR3 is built from 15 residues. Trimming removed 0 bases from V and 4 bases from J, with 12 bases in between. The CDR3 coding sequence is TGCAGTGCTAGAGAATTGGACAGATTCACCGGGGAGCTGTTTTTT. Protein: CSARELDRFTGELFF.

This clonotype was seen at least ten times. V and J are TRBV27 and TRBJ2-1; TRBD2 matches at 8 bases. The CDR3 runs 14 residues. V trimming: 6 bases; J trimming: 8 bases; junction bases outside the gene matches: 9. Germline V gene lookup returns CDR1 MNHEY and CDR2 SMNVEV (reference sequence). The CDR3 DNA follows: TGTGCCAGCAGACCGGGACTAGTGGTCCATGAGCAGTTCTTC. Protein: CASRPGLVVHEQFF.

This clonotype has at least ten counts. The chain links TRBV11-2 to TRBJ2-7; 12 bases line up with TRBD2. Germline trimming cut 3 bases from V and 1 base from J; bases unmatched to any gene: 10. Per the germline V gene, CDR1 is SGHAT and CDR2 is FQNNGV. The CDR3 has 18 residues. The CDR3 sequence: CASSFPAMTSGSSYEQYF. DNA for the CDR3: TGTGCCAGCAGCTTCCCTGCCATGACTAGCGGGAGTTCCTACGAGCAGTACTTC.

V gene TRBV11-2 combines with J gene TRBJ2-7; the D gene is possibly TRBD2 (5 bases). Trimming left V 4 bases short and J 3 bases short, with 10 bases between. Looked up from germline, CDR1 is SGHAT and CDR2 is FQNNGV. This CDR3 is 13 amino acids long. The DNA for the CDR3 is TGTGCCAGCAGCTGGGCCCGGGGCTACGAGCAGTACTTC. Amino acid sequence: CASSWARGYEQYF.

This chain uses TRBV20-1 with TRBJ2-3, with no clear D. The ends were cut back, 0 bases at V and 3 bases at J, with 10 bases in the middle. The CDR3 spans 14 residues. The germline V gene encodes CDR1 DFQATT and CDR2 SNEGSKA (reference sequence). CDR3 nucleotides: TGCAGTGCTAGAGATCTGTCTAGTACAGATACGCAGTATTTT. It translates to CSARDLSSTDTQYF.

This clonotype was counted at least ten times. V and J are TRBV7-6 and TRBJ2-5; tentative D call: TRBD2 (6 bases). CDR1 SGHVS and CDR2 FNYEAQ come from the germline V gene. The CDR3 covers 14 residues. V lost 5 bases and J lost 4, with 14 bases in between. In nucleotides, the CDR3 is TGTGCCAGCAGCCAACACCGGGACTCAGAGACCCAGTACTTC. This codes for CASSQHRDSETQYF.

The V call is TRBV6-5, the J call TRBJ2-1; D is unclear. The CDR3 has 15 amino acids. The ends were cut back, 2 bases at V and 5 bases at J, with 13 bases in the middle. The V gene's germline CDR1 is MNHEY and CDR2 SVGAGI. Here the CDR3 DNA reads TGTGCCAGCAGTTACCAGGCTATATCCGACAATGAGCAGTTCTTC. As protein: CASSYQAISDNEQFF.

This sequence joins TRBV7-9 and TRBJ2-5; D unresolved. V lost 6 bases and J 2 bases, leaving 7 bases between the germline ends. This CDR3 contains 12 residues. The V gene's germline CDR1 is SEHNR and CDR2 FQNEAQ (reference sequence). The CDR3 protein is CASRSEQETQYF. DNA of the CDR3: TGTGCCAGCAGATCTGAGCAAGAGACCCAGTACTTC.

This clonotype was counted ten times or more. The rearrangement uses TRBV29-1 and TRBJ2-2; D is possibly TRBD2 (5 bases). The V end lost 2 bases, the J end lost 1 base, and 8 bases lay between the germline ends. The CDR3 consists of 14 residues. Germline CDR1 is SQVTM and CDR2 is ANQGSEA. Here the CDR3 reads CSVEPRENTGELFF. The CDR3 bases are TGCAGCGTTGAACCTCGGGAGAACACCGGGGAGCTGTTTTTT.